These 29 T cell receptor beta chains were all obtained from the same sample, sequenced in a study of cytomegalovirus exposure and HLA in healthy donors. Sequencing used immunoSEQ multiplex PCR; TCRdb keeps in-frame clones, though not all of them. Among roughly 56,000 clones listed, 91% were seen once. Sequencing used PBMCs. These TCRs come from a woman between 25 and 40 years old in good health and CMV-seronegative.

This chain connects TRBV28 to TRBJ2-1; 12 nucleotides match TRBD2. The trim removed 5 bases at V and 10 bases at J, leaving 12 bases unmatched. The CDR3 runs 16 residues. Germline loops: CDR1 MDHEN, CDR2 SYDVKM. Here the CDR3 DNA reads TGTGCCAGCAGTGTCTCCGGGACTAGCGGGCCCGGGGAGCAGTTCTTC. Amino acids: CASSVSGTSGPGEQFF.

The chain links TRBV9 to TRBJ2-3, with a weak D call TRBD2 (6 bases). The CDR3 loop spans 16 amino acids. Trimming shortened V by 3 bases and J by 0 bases, and 14 bases separated the two germline ends. Germline V lookup: CDR1 SGDLS, CDR2 YYNGEE. The CDR3 bases are TGTGCCAGCAGCGGCCCGGGACTCAAAAGCACAGATACGCAGTATTTT. Translating gives CASSGPGLKSTDTQYF.

This clone was detected only a few times. This rearrangement joins TRBV6-5 to TRBJ1-2; perhaps TRBD1 as D (6 bases). CDR3 size: 14 residues. V lost 7 bases and J 6 bases, leaving 18 bases between the germline ends. Germline V gene data show CDR1 as MNHEY and CDR2 as SVGAGI. CDR3 in DNA: TGTGCCAGCACCTACCAGGGGAGACAGGATGGCTACACCTTC. Translation: CASTYQGRQDGYTF.

This clone was seen just once. This chain uses TRBV6-5 with TRBJ1-2, with 7 bases matching TRBD1. The CDR3 runs 13 residues. V lost 8 bases, J lost 2 bases, and 5 bases stayed unmatched. Germline CDR1 MNHEY, CDR2 SVGAGI. The CDR3 protein is CASGLTGNYGYTF. The CDR3 nucleotides are TGTGCCAGCGGATTGACAGGGAACTATGGCTACACCTTC.

The rearrangement joins TRBV7-2 to TRBJ1-4, with TRBD1 matching 11 bases. V gave up 5 bases and J gave up 0 bases; unmatched junction bases: 5. The CDR3 covers 17 residues. Looked up from germline, CDR1 is SGHTA and CDR2 is FQGNSA. CDR3: CASSQGQGDTTNEKLFF. In DNA form, the CDR3 reads TGTGCCAGCAGCCAGGGACAGGGGGATACAACTAATGAAAAACTGTTTTTT.

In nucleotides, the CDR3 is TGTGCCAGTACTCTAGGGGGTATGGACTATGGCTACACCTTC. Amino acids: CASTLGGMDYGYTF. The chain recombines TRBV19 with TRBJ1-2; D perhaps matches TRBD1 (6 bases). CDR3 length equals 14 residues. Trimming removed 7 bases at V and 3 bases at J, with 15 bases between. In germline, CDR1 is LNHDA, CDR2 SQIVND (reference sequence). Drawing the rest from reference TRBV19 and TRBJ1-2, the complete variable domain is DGGITQSPKYLFRKEGQNVTLSCEQNLNHDAMYWYRQDPGQGLRLIYYSQIVNDFQKGDIAEGYSVSREKKESFPLTVTSAQKNPTAFYLCASTLGGMDYGYTFGSGTRLTVV.

This rearrangement joins TRBV19 to TRBJ2-7; D may be TRBD1 (6 bases). Between the trimmed V and J ends, which lost 5 bases and 11 bases, there was a span of 13 bases. The germline gives CDR1 LNHDA, CDR2 SQIVND (reference sequence). This CDR3 comprises 11 residues. The CDR3 DNA reads as TGTGCCAGTAGTTCCCCCGGACAGAAGTACTTC. Amino acids: CASSSPGQKYF.

The chain carries TRBV5-1 and TRBJ1-1; D possibly corresponds to TRBD1 (5 bases). Trimming took off 0 bases at V and 1 base at J, with 13 bases between the two ends. The CDR3 sequence is 16 residues long. Germline values: CDR1 SGHRS, CDR2 YFSETQ. CDR3: CASSLDPGVGNTEAFF. The CDR3, as DNA: TGCGCCAGCAGCTTGGACCCGGGGGTAGGGAACACTGAAGCTTTCTTT.

In nucleotides, the CDR3 is TGTGCCAGCAGCTTAGATGCCTCCGGGACAGGGGGCGAAGGGGGCTACACCTTC. Protein: CASSLDASGTGGEGGYTF. The chain joins TRBV11-2 to TRBJ1-2; 12 bases are shared with TRBD1. V gave up 0 bases and J gave up 8 bases; unmatched junction bases: 13. Germline V gene sequence: CDR1 SGHAT, CDR2 FQNNGV. The CDR3 is 18 residues long.

The chain links TRBV25-1 to TRBJ1-4; 7 nucleotides line up with TRBD1. The CDR3 totals 16 residues. With V trimmed by 5 bases and J by 0 bases, 6 bases remained unmatched. Germline loops: CDR1 MGHDK, CDR2 SYGVNS. Here the CDR3 DNA reads TGTGCCAGCAGTCGGGGACAGCTTGCAACTAATGAAAAACTGTTTTTT. Its translation is CASSRGQLATNEKLFF.

The V gene is TRBV4-3, the J gene TRBJ2-3, with TRBD2 matching over 9 bases. Germline lookup yields CDR1 LGHNA and CDR2 YSLEER. This CDR3 spans 20 amino acids. V was pared by 0 bases and J by 1 base, with 14 bases of the junction left unmatched. The CDR3 loop is CASSQDLVASGIRGTDTQYF. The CDR3 DNA reads as TGCGCCAGCAGCCAAGATTTGGTGGCTAGCGGGATCCGAGGCACAGATACGCAGTATTTT.

This sequence joins TRBV5-4 and TRBJ1-3; D is unclear. Germline loops: CDR1 SGHNT, CDR2 YYREEE (reference sequence). Trimming pared 0 bases from V and 0 bases from J, leaving 7 bases between. The CDR3 has 15 amino acids. CDR3 bases: TGTGCCAGCAGCTTGGACAGATACTCTGGAAACACCATATATTTT. Encoded protein: CASSLDRYSGNTIYF. Complete variable domain (other parts from reference TRBV5-4 and TRBJ1-3): ETGVTQSPTHLIKTRGQQVTLRCSSQSGHNTVSWYQQALGQGPQFIFQYYREEENGRGNFPPRFSGLQFPNYSSELNVNALELDDSALYLCASSLDRYSGNTIYFGEGSWLTVV.

The chain combines TRBV19 with TRBJ2-1; D may be TRBD2 (6 bases). V dropped 7 bases and J dropped 0 bases, with 19 bases sitting between them. This CDR3 has 17 amino acids. In germline, CDR1 is LNHDA, CDR2 SQIVND (reference sequence). CDR3 in amino acids: CASMQAGLTSSYNEQFF. DNA of the CDR3: TGTGCCAGTATGCAGGCGGGTTTGACTAGCTCCTACAATGAGCAGTTCTTC.

J is TRBJ2-7 and V is TRBV5-1; 7 bases are shared with TRBD2. V was clipped by 4 bases and J by 6 bases; unmatched bases: 10. The CDR3 length is 14 residues. Germline V lookup: CDR1 SGHRS, CDR2 YFSETQ. CDR3 bases: TGCGCCAGCAGCGCCCGGACTAGTTCGCTCGAGCAGTACTTC. It specifies CASSARTSSLEQYF. The full variable domain, its missing parts supplied by reference TRBV5-1 and TRBJ2-7, is KAGVTQTPRYLIKTRGQQVTLSCSPISGHRSVSWYQQTPGQGLQFLFEYFSETQRNKGNFPGRFSGRQFSNSRSEMNVSTLELGDSALYLCASSARTSSLEQYFGPGTRLTVT.

The chain links TRBV10-3 to TRBJ1-1; 7 bases align to TRBD1. Germline V gene sequence: CDR1 ENHRY, CDR2 SYGVKD. V shed 4 bases and J 0 bases; nucleotides not matched to a gene: 5. The CDR3 totals 15 residues. The CDR3 protein is CAISGEQGMNTEAFF. CDR3 DNA sequence: TGTGCCATCAGTGGGGAACAGGGGATGAACACTGAAGCTTTCTTT.

The chain couples TRBV6-5 to TRBJ2-3; a possible D gene is TRBD2 (5 bases). The V end was cut by 5 bases, the J end by 3 bases, with 9 bases between. The CDR3 is 13 amino acids. Germline assignment: CDR1 MNHEY and CDR2 SVGAGI. The CDR3 nucleotides read TGTGCCAGCAGTAAACTAGATACAGATACGCAGTATTTT. It translates to CASSKLDTDTQYF.

The chain is built from TRBV7-3 and TRBJ1-2, with 8 bases fitting TRBD1. With 5 bases clipped from V and 9 bases from J, the junction kept 11 bases outside the gene matches. The CDR3 has 14 residues. Germline V CDR1 and CDR2: SGHTA, FQGTGA. This chain's CDR3 is CASSQGTGTSRYTF. The CDR3 DNA sequence: TGTGCCAGCAGCCAGGGGACAGGTACATCCCGCTACACCTTC.

CDR3 nucleotides: TGTGCCAGCAGCTTAGTCACCGCAGCGAACACGAACACCGGGGAGCTGTTTTTT. Translation: CASSLVTAANTNTGELFF. This chain uses TRBV7-2 with TRBJ2-2; D remains ambiguous. Germline CDR1 SGHTA, CDR2 FQGNSA. CDR3 length: 18 amino acids. V was clipped by 1 base and J by 0 bases, with 15 bases between them.

This clone was recorded once. The chain combines TRBV7-9 with TRBJ2-5; tentatively, D is TRBD1 (7 bases). The V end was cut by 5 bases, the J end by 3 bases, with 13 bases between. The CDR3 totals 14 residues. Germline V gene sequence: CDR1 SEHNR, CDR2 FQNEAQ (reference sequence). The CDR3 nucleotides read TGTGCCAGCAGCCCGGAGGGACAGAAAGAGACCCAGTACTTC. Its translation: CASSPEGQKETQYF.

The chain is built from TRBV6-1 and TRBJ1-5, with 7 bases aligning to TRBD1. V was clipped by 6 bases and J by 3 bases; unmatched bases: 8. This CDR3 contains 15 residues. CDR1 MNHNS and CDR2 SASEGT come from the germline V gene. CDR3 DNA sequence: TGTGCCAGCAGGGGGGACAGTACCGTCAATCAGCCCCAGCATTTT. This sequence encodes CASRGDSTVNQPQHF.

The gene calls are TRBV20-1 and TRBJ1-5; D unresolved. CDR3 size: 11 residues. V was shortened by 1 base and J by 7 bases, with 5 bases between the two germline ends. Germline V gives CDR1 DFQATT, CDR2 SNEGSKA (reference sequence). CDR3 amino acids: CSARVAQPQHF. The CDR3 DNA follows: TGCAGTGCTAGAGTAGCCCAGCCCCAGCATTTT.

The chain has TRBV27 and TRBJ2-5, with a possible D match to TRBD2 (5 bases). The CDR3 loop spans 13 amino acids. Germline V gene data show CDR1 as MNHEY and CDR2 as SMNVEV (reference sequence). With 6 bases removed from V and 5 bases from J, the gap between germline ends came to 13 bases. The CDR3 loop is CASSGITEETQYF. CDR3 in DNA: TGTGCCAGCAGCGGGATCACCGAGGAGACCCAGTACTTC.

The CDR3 here is CASSLGLMTGAFYGYTF. Here the CDR3 DNA reads TGTGCCAGCAGCTTAGGCTTGATGACAGGGGCCTTTTATGGCTACACCTTC. J is TRBJ1-2 and V is TRBV7-9; TRBD1 aligns across 8 bases. The CDR3 totals 17 residues. CDR1 SEHNR and CDR2 FQNEAQ come from the germline V gene (reference sequence). V shed 1 base and J 5 bases; nucleotides not matched to a gene: 12.

CDR3 sequence: CASSQDWASGKETQYF. CDR3 sequence (DNA): TGCGCCAGCAGCCAAGATTGGGCTAGCGGTAAAGAGACCCAGTACTTC. This chain connects TRBV4-1 to TRBJ2-5; 7 nucleotides line up with TRBD2. Germline CDR1 is MGHRA and CDR2 is YSYEKL. V lost 0 bases to trimming and J lost 3 bases; unmatched junction nucleotides: 7. CDR3 length: 16 amino acids.

The chain recombines TRBV7-8 with TRBJ1-1, with TRBD1 matching over 7 bases. Germline V CDR1 and CDR2: SGHVS, FQNEAQ. J was trimmed by 8 bases and V by 5 bases; bases with no gene match: 8. The CDR3 has 13 amino acids. CDR3 sequence reads: CASSGGSGGEAFF. Here the CDR3 DNA reads TGTGCCAGCAGCGGAGGGTCAGGGGGGGAAGCTTTCTTT.

This sequence joins TRBV27 and TRBJ2-7; 9 nucleotides match TRBD2. Trimming cost V 0 bases and J 4 bases; bases outside gene matches: 4. The germline gives CDR1 MNHEY, CDR2 SMNVEV (reference sequence). The CDR3 is made up of 15 amino acids. CDR3 protein: CASSLSWREGYEQYF. The CDR3 DNA reads as TGTGCCAGCAGTTTATCCTGGCGGGAGGGATACGAGCAGTACTTC.

The V gene is TRBV5-1, the J gene TRBJ2-7, with D perhaps matching TRBD2 (5 bases). The CDR3 has 13 residues. V lost 0 bases and J lost 7, with 11 bases in between. CDR1 is SGHRS and CDR2 is YFSETQ in the germline V gene. The CDR3 DNA reads TGCGCCAGCAGCTTGGGGGGAGCTGGAGAGCAGTACTTC. This encodes CASSLGGAGEQYF.

V is TRBV18 and J is TRBJ2-7; D unresolved. Germline V gene data show CDR1 as KGHSH and CDR2 as LQKENI. The germline V and J ends were trimmed by 5 bases and 10 bases, with 15 bases remaining between them. The CDR3 covers 12 residues. CDR3 sequence reads: CASSVLTTLQYF. CDR3 DNA: TGTGCCAGCTCAGTGTTGACAACTCTTCAGTACTTC.

The chain combines TRBV27 with TRBJ2-2; 7 nucleotides agree with TRBD2. CDR3 length equals 14 residues. Germline V gene sequence: CDR1 MNHEY, CDR2 SMNVEV (reference sequence). Trimming cost V 11 bases and J 6 bases; bases outside gene matches: 12. The DNA for the CDR3 is TGTGCCGTCAAGGCCCAGCGGGAATCCGGGGAGCTGTTTTTT. Encoded protein: CAVKAQRESGELFF.